This TCR beta chain came from a study of shared clonotypes between healthy human individuals. CD45RO negativity and positive selection for CCR7 defined naive CD8 cells, a population that excluded terminally differentiated effector memory CD45RA+ cells. V gave up 0 bases and J gave up 4 bases; unmatched junction bases: 9. From germline, CDR1 is SGDLS and CDR2 YYNGEE. The CDR3 has 17 residues. Study results and limitations: Against clonotypes common to all four donors, non-shared ones had lower generation probabilities.

Profiling relied on immunoSEQ multiplex PCR, and the TCRdb table lists in-frame clones only, not all of them. The sample has 1.5 million to 2.5 million clones, less than 95% seen once. As concerns this clone: The antigen remains unidentified.

The sequence derives from a man younger than 35 in good health. V gene TRBV9 combines with J gene TRBJ2-1; 8 bases align to TRBD1. Material: naive CD8+ T cells sorted from blood. The CDR3, as DNA: TGTGCCAGCAGCGTAGACCAACTTACAGGGGGTTACAATGAGCAGTTCTTC. Encoded protein: CASSVDQLTGGYNEQFF.